This TCR beta chain appears in the sequencing data of a study of cytomegalovirus exposure and HLA in healthy donors. About the study: The 90 to 150 validation repertoires were produced on the same platform as the 720 or so repertoires of the first cohort. This was reported in a later analysis.

The germline CDR1 and CDR2 sequences are LNHNV and YYDKDF (reference sequence). V was clipped by 3 bases and J by 6 bases; unmatched bases: 6. The CDR3 totals 15 residues. The assay was immunoSEQ multiplex PCR, and TCRdb's table has in-frame clones only and misses some. The table records approximately 220,000 clones, 85% to 90% of them present only once. Whole-study results and caveats: Investigators reported more than 150 TCR beta chains as tied to cytomegalovirus. First-cohort TCR clusters were later found to tend to co-occur in the 90 to 150 validation repertoires. Specificity for CMV antigens was confirmed in vitro for three of the CMV-associated chains.

As for this clone: Its target is not known.

Sequencing was performed on PBMCs. The rearrangement uses TRBV15 and TRBJ1-2; 11 bases map to TRBD1. The TCR sequence derives from a man between 18 and 29 years old in good health and CMV-seronegative. CDR3 sequence: CATSSGQGALDGYTF. The DNA for the CDR3 is TGTGCCACCAGCAGCGGACAGGGGGCCTTGGATGGCTACACCTTC.